Shown below are 16 T cell receptor beta chains from a single sample sequenced in a study of blood T cell repertoires in COVID-19. Libraries were prepared by immunoSEQ multiplex PCR; TCRdb keeps only in-frame clonotypes and omits some of them. This sample has some 200,000 clones; 70% to 90% occur once, and the top ten carry roughly 12%. Specimen: peripheral blood. The receptors shown here come from a woman under 30 who had recovered from COVID-19.

The rearrangement uses TRBV6-1 and TRBJ2-6; no clear D gene. The germline CDR1 and CDR2 sequences are MNHNS and SASEGT. Between the trimmed V and J ends, which lost 6 bases and 2 bases, there was a span of 11 bases. The CDR3 covers 15 residues. CDR3 sequence: CASSQTPPGANVLTF. The CDR3 DNA sequence: TGTGCCAGCAGCCAGACACCCCCTGGGGCCAACGTCCTGACTTTC.

The chain links TRBV20-1 to TRBJ2-7; 7 nucleotides agree with TRBD1. The V and J ends lost 3 bases and 8 bases, in that order; junction bases with no gene match: 10. Germline V gene lookup returns CDR1 DFQATT and CDR2 SNEGSKA (reference sequence). The CDR3 totals 13 residues. CDR3 in amino acids: CSASQGELRQQYF. The CDR3 nucleotides read TGCAGTGCTAGTCAGGGGGAGCTCAGACAGCAGTACTTC.

The rearrangement joins TRBV14 to TRBJ2-3; TRBD1 agrees at 7 bases. CDR3 length: 15 amino acids. The germline V gene encodes CDR1 SGHDN and CDR2 FVKESK. V trimming: 3 bases; J trimming: 2 bases; junction bases outside the gene matches: 5. The CDR3 reads CASSHYRGYTDTQYF. The CDR3 region has the DNA TGTGCCAGCAGCCATTACAGGGGTTACACAGATACGCAGTATTTT.

The CDR3 spells CASSLTGGAGQPQHF. The CDR3 DNA sequence: TGTGCCAGCAGCCTTACAGGGGGCGCAGGTCAGCCCCAGCATTTT. The chain is built from TRBV6-2 or TRBV6-3 and TRBJ1-5, with 9 bases that match TRBD1. Trimming took 6 bases from V and 6 from J; bases not matched to a gene: 9. The CDR3 is 15 amino acids. Germline assignment: CDR1 MNHEY and CDR2 SVGEGT.

V is TRBV6-5 and J is TRBJ1-1, with D possibly matching TRBD1 (5 bases). CDR1 MNHEY and CDR2 SVGAGI come from the germline V gene. The CDR3 has 11 residues. V was trimmed by 8 bases and J by 7 bases, leaving 11 bases between them. The CDR3 reads CASCLGGEAFF. The CDR3 nucleotides read TGTGCCAGCTGCCTCGGGGGTGAAGCTTTCTTT.

This chain links TRBV30 with TRBJ2-3, with D possibly being TRBD1 (5 bases). The CDR3 extends over 15 amino acids. V was trimmed by 3 bases and J by 0 bases, leaving 13 bases between them. Germline lookup yields CDR1 GTSNPN and CDR2 SVGIG (reference sequence). This CDR3 reads CAWSPQAVSTDTQYF. The CDR3 nucleotides are TGTGCCTGGAGCCCACAGGCTGTCAGCACAGATACGCAGTATTTT.

The chain joins TRBV4-1 to TRBJ2-1; D is undetermined. The CDR3 loop spans 16 amino acids. The ends were cut back, 2 bases at V and 0 bases at J, with 11 bases in the middle. Germline V lookup: CDR1 MGHRA, CDR2 YSYEKL. The CDR3 DNA is TGCGCCAGCAGCCAATCTCCTAGAGACTCCTACAATGAGCAGTTCTTC. Its protein product is CASSQSPRDSYNEQFF.

The rearrangement joins TRBV6-6 to TRBJ1-1, with no clear D. Per germline, CDR1 MNHNY and CDR2 SVGAGI (reference sequence). The CDR3 extends over 14 amino acids. Trimming removed 2 bases from V and 5 bases from J, with 12 bases in between. CDR3 sequence reads: CASSYNGPGTEAFF. The CDR3 DNA is TGTGCCAGCAGTTACAACGGGCCGGGGACTGAAGCTTTCTTT.

The chain joins TRBV5-3 to TRBJ2-1; 9 bases match TRBD1. TRBV5-3 is treated as an ORF (open reading frame) with a function not yet certain. This CDR3 has 19 residues. V lost 3 bases and J lost 5; bases outside the gene matches: 18. The CDR3 DNA follows: TGTGCCAGAAGCTCCGGGACAGGGAAATTAAGAGTGGGGGACAATGAGCAGTTCTTC. Its translation: CARSSGTGKLRVGDNEQFF.

The J gene is TRBJ1-2, the V gene TRBV21-1; the D call in the table, TRBD1, was not verified against the DNA. TRBV21-1 is a pseudogene locus. The CDR3 is made up of 13 amino acids. DNA of the CDR3: TGTGCCGGGTTACAGGGGCCTAACTATGGCTACACCTTC. Amino acid sequence: CAGLQGPNYGYTF.

The rearrangement joins TRBV30 to TRBJ1-3; D is undetermined. The CDR3 sequence is 13 residues long. V lost 8 bases and J 0 bases, leaving 11 bases between the germline ends. Germline assignment: CDR1 GTSNPN and CDR2 SVGIG (reference sequence). CDR3 DNA: TGTGCCAGCCCGACAACCTCTGGAAACACCATATATTTT. Amino acids: CASPTTSGNTIYF.

The genes are TRBV7-2 and TRBJ1-6; D is unresolved. The germline gives CDR1 SGHTA, CDR2 FQGNSA. Trimming removed 5 bases from V and 9 bases from J, with 14 bases in between. CDR3 length: 14 amino acids. CDR3 coding DNA: TGTGCCAGCAGCCCTGGACGCGGGAGTTCACCCCTCCACTTT. This sequence encodes CASSPGRGSSPLHF.

In its sample, this clone was seen once. The chain combines TRBV5-1 with TRBJ2-7; 7 bases line up with TRBD1. The CDR3 length is 14 residues. V shed 4 bases and J 7 bases; nucleotides not matched to a gene: 11. From germline, CDR1 is SGHRS and CDR2 YFSETQ. The CDR3 bases are TGCGCCAGCAGCAGGGGGCAGGGGTTTTATGAGCAGTACTTC. This codes for CASSRGQGFYEQYF. Variable domain in full (rest from reference TRBV5-1 and TRBJ2-7): KAGVTQTPRYLIKTRGQQVTLSCSPISGHRSVSWYQQTPGQGLQFLFEYFSETQRNKGNFPGRFSGRQFSNSRSEMNVSTLELGDSALYLCASSRGQGFYEQYFGPGTRLTVT.

As for this clone: This CDR3 is missing its conserved last phenylalanine or tryptophan, likely due to a read error. The limits of the CDR3 on the DNA are not certain, so only TCRdb's listed CDR3 is given. This chain links TRBV20-1 with TRBJ2-7; TRBD1 is taken as the D call from the table, unchecked against the DNA. 11 amino acids form the CDR3, both terminal residues included. Germline V lookup: CDR1 DFQATT, CDR2 SNEGSKA (reference sequence). CDR3 region: CSALGQAGIVI.

The chain uses TRBV29-1 and TRBJ2-3; D is possibly TRBD1 (5 bases). Germline CDR1 is SQVTM and CDR2 is ANQGSEA. The V and J ends lost 5 bases and 2 bases respectively, with 11 bases between them. The length of the CDR3 is 13 residues. CDR3 DNA sequence: TGCAGCGTTAAAAGGGGAAACACAGATACGCAGTATTTT. Translating it yields CSVKRGNTDTQYF.

The rearrangement joins TRBV6-5 to TRBJ2-3, with 7 bases aligning to TRBD2. The junction had 11 bases not matched to a gene; V was cut back by 7 bases and J by 10 bases. Germline assignment: CDR1 MNHEY and CDR2 SVGAGI. The CDR3 is 13 residues long. This CDR3 reads CASTKSGTKPQYF. The CDR3, as DNA: TGTGCCAGCACCAAGTCCGGGACTAAGCCGCAGTATTTT.